This TCR beta chain was found in a study of cytomegalovirus exposure and HLA in healthy donors (TCRdb year 2017). The study in broad terms: An earlier analysis of some 620 of the donors reported roughly 300 Gb of sequence data and 95 million to 120 million unique TCR beta sequences obtained from about 179 million T cells. About 300 gigabases of sequencing data and around 87 million unique TCR sequences were included in an early release covering about 620 HLA-typed donors. Both class I and class II loci were covered by HLA typing, at four-digit resolution. Donor age, sex, ethnicity and CMV serostatus were compiled together with the repertoire data. All discovery cohort repertoires had been generated using a single sequencing platform. To predict cytomegalovirus infection status, the study brought together high-throughput TCR immunosequencing, statistical association of individual TCRs with disease status, and machine learning. Genome-wide SNP genotypes for about 60% of the 666 donors were used in a later genetic analysis, which treated that subset as a discovery cohort. In addition to the first cohort of roughly 700 subjects, a separate validation cohort of approximately 130 different subjects was used. Rather than drawing on any new phenotypic data, the later analysis identified candidate immune exposures from TCR beta sequences and the way those sequences occurred across donors. Typing coverage varied by locus: 629-630 donors for A, B, C, DRB1 and DQB1; roughly 510 for DQA1; 606 for DPA1; roughly 450 for DPB1. Using immunosequencing, the study profiled T cell repertoires from 666 subjects and related those repertoires to cytomegalovirus serostatus. A later analysis re-examined previously published TCR beta repertoires from about 670 donors and added high-resolution HLA genotyping to investigate patterns of TCR occurrence. In an earlier analysis of a few hundred of the donors, high-throughput TCR beta sequencing was used to judge whether each TCR beta V gene segment behaved as functional or pseudogenic. The study aimed to test whether signatures of past pathogen exposure could be identified by cataloging public T cell receptors. On average, around 200,000 unique TCR beta nucleotide sequences were sequenced per donor among 398 genotyped donors of the cohort, with roughly 18% of those sequences being non-productive. Of the 300 to 500 genotyped donors, 80% to 90% were placed in the genetic ancestry cluster associated with self-reported Caucasian donors. Five DR-DQ haplotypes were treated as single units for association and clustering because of strong linkage in the cohort.

Of note for this clone: Its specific antigen is unknown. Per-base quality was not reported, and no clone a single base away is much larger than it.

In total, just over 650 healthy bone marrow donors made up the cohort. At the time of sampling, all cohort members were nominally healthy, though unrecorded immune exposures were likely present. The donor was CMV seropositive and was included in the group of approximately 310 seropositive cohort members. Each donor provided a peripheral blood sample, and peripheral blood mononuclear cells were used for TCR beta sequencing. Genomic DNA was extracted from the blood cell samples with the Qiagen DNeasy Blood Extraction Kit. Points the paper makes about the study in general: The study listed over 150 TCR beta chains as associated with cytomegalovirus. The earlier analysis of about 600 of the donors excluded some 15 rarely observed V segments, including chromosome 9 orphons, because counts were too low. HLA typing was unavailable for some donors at each locus, so association tests used only the typed subset. A group of highly shared sequence variants was considered likely to be a technical artifact of the sequencing pipeline. The presence/absence analyses assumed that sequencing depth was roughly uniform across donors, and that assumption may not be true. In both the original and validation cohorts, the classifier was reported to diagnose cytomegalovirus status with high specificity and sensitivity. Only TCR beta chains were sequenced in this cohort, and the absence of alpha or paired-chain data limited detectable features. In a later analysis, HLA-associated TCR beta chains showed more clonal expansion and lower generation probabilities than non-associated chains that were equally common. In a later analysis, TCR association rates were found to vary across HLA loci, with the most associated TCRs seen for DRB1 alleles and the fewest for HLA-C alleles. When HLA alleles, especially DR and DQ, strongly co-occurred, TCR associations were difficult to assign to individual alleles. At a false discovery rate of 0.05, a later analysis linked some 18,000 TCR beta sequences to specific HLA alleles. CMV serostatus was the only immune exposure information available for the cohort. An earlier analysis of some 590 of the donors showed that most TCR beta V segments appeared in productive rearrangements either about 87% or about 30% of the time, which broadly matched IMGT annotations. Across donors, most TCR sequences were observed very rarely, whereas some public TCRs were present in many individuals. A further reported finding was that TCR beta sequences accurately predicted the HLA-A and HLA-B alleles for most subjects in the first cohort. Compared with the roughly 670-donor mean, donors in an Asian-associated ancestry cluster had fewer N-insertions in productive TCRs, according to a later genetic analysis. According to a later analysis, parvovirus B19, influenza, CMV and Epstein-Barr virus appeared linked to several top co-occurrence clusters. The authors suggested that the approach could potentially be generalized to other disease states and immunological phenotypes. Linkage disequilibrium might explain the correlated functional status among segregating V segments, but an unknown experimental factor could not be excluded. V-gene and J-gene trimming of TCR beta chains was associated with a missense DCLRE1C variant in a later genetic analysis, and the association was replicated in an independent cohort. In a later analysis, most CMV-associated TCR beta chains were found to appear HLA-restricted, with HLA associations seemingly driven largely by CMV exposure. In vitro tests confirmed that a few of the cytomegalovirus-associated TCR beta chains recognize cytomegalovirus antigens.

Library preparation was by the immunoSEQ multiplex PCR assay. For the multiplex PCR, a mixture combining 60 forward primers for TCR Vbeta segments and 13 reverse primers for TCR Jbeta segments was used. The CDR3 region of rearranged TCR beta genes was amplified from genomic DNA by a multiplex PCR assay. On the Illumina HiSeq System, the amplified TCR beta libraries were sequenced as 87-base-pair reads. The study's own analysis went as follows. Across the 500 to 750 repertoires, a later analysis counted 78 million or so unique TCR beta chains, roughly 11 million of which were shared by at least two donors. Raw reads were error-corrected and collapsed into unique sequences with a nearest-neighbor algorithm that merged closely related sequences to remove PCR and sequencing errors. Alignment of CDR3 sequences to IMGT reference sequences was used to assign V, D and J gene segments. For a sequence to be retained, at least a six-nucleotide match to both a V gene segment and a J gene segment was required. A rearrangement counted as productive if the CDR3 had no stop codons and remained in frame with V and J, and every other rearrangement counted as non-productive. Following IMGT convention, CDR3 was defined as the stretch from the second conserved V-encoded cysteine to the conserved J-encoded phenylalanine. Sequences without an unambiguous match to a single V gene segment were excluded from the earlier analysis of 450 to 650 of the donors. An earlier analysis of several hundred of the donors called V segments functional above 56.7% productive rearrangements and segregating when the between-donor standard deviation exceeded 5%. To diagnose cytomegalovirus status from the catalog of TCR beta chain sequences, a statistical classification framework was built. A later analysis assigned V and J genes by comparing TCR nucleotide sequences with IMGT/GENE-DB human TR gene sequences. In a later analysis, CDR3 sequences and most-parsimonious VDJ recombination scenarios were assigned using the TCRdist pipeline. In a later analysis, each TCR beta chain was defined by its CDR3 amino acid sequence together with its V-gene family, and reads lacking a unique V-gene family were excluded. A later analysis removed nearly 600 highly shared, low-generation-probability nucleotide sequences to deal with suspected cross-contamination and a sequencing artifact. A later analysis calculated a clonal expansion index for each public chain from normalized within-repertoire ranks of inferred template counts. A later analysis computed generation probabilities with a VDJ recombination model fitted to out-of-frame rearrangements, and checked the results against IGoR. In a later analysis, hypergeometric tests were used to score TCR-TCR, TCR-HLA and TCR-CMV co-occurrence, with a repertoire-size bias correction applied to TCR pairs. To estimate false discovery rates, a later analysis permuted the HLA or CMV assignments 20 times. In a later analysis, co-occurring TCRs were grouped using DBSCAN, and TCRdist sequence similarity was added for clustering within HLA-allele-positive subsets. Co-occurrence clustering excluded repertoires with fewer than 30,000 or more than 120,000 public chains, plus five with anomalous nucleotide sharing. TCRdb mirrors the immuneACCESS table, restricted to in-frame sequences. Some clones are absent from its copies; in checked studies, under half trace to an unresolved V gene, and the reason for the others is unknown. D and trimming come from the DNA, and the V and J calls and clone size come from that table. Recorded for this sample are some 210,000 clones; about three quarters of them occurred a single time. The ten largest clones take up over 2% of the sample.

The material sequenced was PBMCs. The receptor was derived from a woman in her twenties or thirties in good health and CMV-seropositive.

In nucleotides, the sequence is TGTGCCAGCAGCAGCTACAGGGGGCAGCCCCAGCATTTT. It specifies CASSSYRGQPQHF. The chain employs TRBV27 and TRBJ1-5; 8 nucleotides in the junction match TRBD1. Measured from the cysteine to the phenylalanine, the CDR3 is 13 residues long. Here the CDR3 DNA is all that survives: 39 bases in frame from base 1. Here V drops 6 bases and J drops 7 bases, and the junction holds 5 bases not matched to any gene. CDR1 and CDR2, looked up from the germline V gene (reference sequence), are MNHEY and SMNVEV.